This record concerns one T cell receptor beta chain sequence. In the authors' methods: The assay estimated nucleated cells by amplifying reference gene primers. The data were produced by immunoSEQ multiplex PCR, yet TCRdb's version contains in-frame clones alone and is incomplete. That table supplies the V and J calls and clone size; D and trimming were determined from the DNA. The sample gives some 150,000 clones, more than 75% of which show up once; less than 5% is in the top ten. The data were taken from a study of blood T cell repertoires in COVID-19. This CDR3 is 15 amino acids long. The V gene's germline CDR1 is SGHNT and CDR2 YYREEE (reference sequence). J gave up 2 bases and V 9 bases, and 10 bases lay outside the gene matches.

This TCR came from a woman of 80 years or more with acute or convalescent COVID-19. Sequencing was done on a sample of peripheral blood. The V call is TRBV5-4, the J call TRBJ2-5; 10 bases match TRBD2. CDR3 loop: CATGWASGGQETQYF. Here the CDR3 DNA reads TGTGCCACTGGCTGGGCTAGCGGGGGACAAGAGACCCAGTACTTC.